This entry lists 14 T cell receptor beta chains sequenced from one sample in a study of blood T cell repertoires in COVID-19. Profiled with immunoSEQ multiplex PCR; TCRdb holds only in-frame clones, not every one. The table shows hundreds of thousands of clones, with approximately 89% occurring only once. Sequencing input: PBMCs or T cells enriched from blood (not recorded which). Every receptor here comes from a man aged 40-50 years in a cohort exposed to, infected with or recovered from COVID-19 (not recorded which).

This clone was found once. The CDR3 DNA sequence: TGTGCCAGCAGCCGAATGACAGGGTCGGGCGAAAAACTGTTTTTT. Amino acid sequence: CASSRMTGSGEKLFF. The chain has TRBV7-9 and TRBJ1-4; 7 bases match TRBD1. Trimming at V came to 5 bases and at J to 8 bases, leaving 11 bases not matched to a gene. CDR1 SEHNR and CDR2 FQNEAQ come from the germline V gene (reference sequence). The CDR3 is made up of 15 amino acids.

The genes are TRBV6-1 and TRBJ2-6; D gene unclear. V lost 1 base to trimming and J lost 0 bases, with 10 bases between them. In germline, CDR1 is MNHNS, CDR2 SASEGT. This CDR3 region has 17 residues. Here the CDR3 reads CASSEGGRSSGANVLTF. CDR3 bases: TGTGCCAGCAGTGAAGGTGGCAGATCCTCTGGGGCCAACGTCCTGACTTTC.

Ten or more counts support this clone. This rearrangement joins TRBV30 to TRBJ1-2, with D possibly TRBD1 on 5 matching bases. Trimming left V 1 base short and J 2 bases short, with 8 bases between. Germline lookup yields CDR1 GTSNPN and CDR2 SVGIG (reference sequence). The CDR3 is 13 residues long. The CDR3 DNA reads as TGTGCCTGGAGTGAACAGGCCAACTATGGCTACACCTTC. Translation: CAWSEQANYGYTF.

This clone showed up just once. The chain uses TRBV5-6 and TRBJ2-5; no clear D. Germline loops: CDR1 SGHDT, CDR2 YYEEEE. V lost 0 bases and J lost 5, with 8 bases in between. This CDR3 has 13 residues. DNA of the CDR3: TGTGCCAGCAGCTTGGCAGGCGCCGAGACCCAGTACTTC. Protein: CASSLAGAETQYF.

This clone appeared once. This rearrangement joins TRBV30 to TRBJ2-3; 12 bases line up with TRBD1. V lost 2 bases and J lost 0; bases outside the gene matches: 9. Germline V CDR1 and CDR2: GTSNPN, SVGIG (reference sequence). The length of the CDR3 is 18 residues. The CDR3 region is CAWSRLGTGGASTDTQYF. In DNA, the CDR3 is TGTGCCTGGAGTCGCCTTGGGACAGGGGGCGCTAGCACAGATACGCAGTATTTT.

The chain combines TRBV28 with TRBJ2-7; 7 bases fit TRBD1. The CDR3 has 14 amino acids. V trimming: 8 bases; J trimming: 4 bases; junction bases outside the gene matches: 11. CDR1 and CDR2 (germline): MDHEN, SYDVKM. CDR3 sequence reads: CASLRTGGGYEQYF. The CDR3 bases are TGTGCCAGCCTTCGGACAGGTGGGGGTTACGAGCAGTACTTC.

The rearrangement uses TRBV7-6 and TRBJ1-5; no definite D call. CDR1 is SGHVS, CDR2 FNYEAQ, per germline. Between the trimmed V and J ends, which lost 2 bases and 5 bases, there was a span of 7 bases. CDR3 length equals 13 residues. The CDR3 sequence: CASSLSDYQPQHF. The CDR3 DNA is TGTGCCAGCAGCTTATCGGACTATCAGCCCCAGCATTTT.

This CDR3 is CASSQGFGRGLTGELFF. The DNA for the CDR3 is TGTGCCAGCAGCCAAGGATTCGGCAGGGGGCTTACCGGGGAGCTGTTTTTT. The V call is TRBV3-1 (or the pseudogene TRBV3-2), the J call TRBJ2-2; 8 bases fit TRBD1. The CDR3 runs to 17 residues. V lost 1 base to trimming and J lost 5 bases; unmatched junction nucleotides: 9. Germline V gives CDR1 LGHDT, CDR2 YNNKEL (reference sequence).

Only one count was recorded for this clone. The chain employs TRBV5-1 and TRBJ2-3, with TRBD2 matching 10 bases. Germline assignment: CDR1 SGHRS and CDR2 YFSETQ. Germline trimming cut 0 bases from V and 6 bases from J; bases unmatched to any gene: 7. The CDR3 sequence is 16 residues long. The CDR3 reads CASSLAAGGPPDTQYF. CDR3 coding DNA: TGCGCCAGCAGCTTGGCAGCGGGAGGGCCCCCGGATACGCAGTATTTT.

The J gene is TRBJ1-2, the V gene TRBV5-1, with 7 bases lining up with TRBD1. Per the germline V gene, CDR1 is SGHRS and CDR2 is YFSETQ. With V trimmed by 4 bases and J by 2 bases, 11 bases remained unmatched. CDR3 length: 16 amino acids. CDR3 bases: TGCGCCAGCAGCCTACTCGGGACAGACAAAAACTATGGCTACACCTTC. Translating it yields CASSLLGTDKNYGYTF.

The chain couples TRBV10-3 to TRBJ1-1; D gene ambiguous. Trimming removed 3 bases from V and 5 bases from J, with 13 bases in between. From germline, CDR1 is ENHRY and CDR2 SYGVKD. The CDR3 runs to 14 residues. DNA for the CDR3: TGTGCCATCAGTGAAAACGGACGGGAAACTGAAGCTTTCTTT. This codes for CAISENGRETEAFF.

This chain joins TRBV9 and TRBJ2-7, with TRBD2 as a possible D gene (6 bases). The V end lost 4 bases, the J end lost 7 bases, and 15 bases lay between the germline ends. The CDR3 totals 13 residues. Germline V gene data show CDR1 as SGDLS and CDR2 as YYNGEE. The DNA for the CDR3 is TGTGCCAGCAGCAGGTGGGAAGGGAGGGAGCAGTACTTC. This codes for CASSRWEGREQYF.

CDR3 loop: CASTSGQSYNSPLHF. CDR3 nucleotides: TGTGCCAGCACCTCAGGACAATCCTATAATTCACCCCTCCACTTT. The chain couples TRBV7-8 to TRBJ1-6; D is perhaps TRBD1 (5 bases). V was pared by 7 bases and J by 1 base, with 11 bases between. The CDR3 sequence is 15 residues long. The germline V gene encodes CDR1 SGHVS and CDR2 FQNEAQ.

This clone was observed many times. The chain carries TRBV7-9 and TRBJ2-1; maybe TRBD1 (5 bases). V lost 4 bases and J 3 bases, leaving 13 bases between the germline ends. This CDR3 spans 15 amino acids. Germline V gene lookup returns CDR1 SEHNR and CDR2 FQNEAQ (reference sequence). For the CDR3, the DNA is TGTGCCAGCAGCTCATCAGGGTCCTTCTACAATGAGCAGTTCTTC. It translates to CASSSSGSFYNEQFF.